This TCR beta chain was retrieved from a study of shared clonotypes between healthy human individuals. Cells designated naive CD8 were CD45RO-negative and were positively selected for CCR7, with terminally differentiated effector memory CD45RA+ cells excluded. Between the trimmed V and J ends, which lost 11 bases and 2 bases, there was a span of 11 bases. The CDR3 sequence is 12 residues long. The germline V gene has CDR1 SEHNR and CDR2 FQNEAQ (reference sequence). Clones were sequenced by immunoSEQ multiplex PCR, and TCRdb holds only the in-frame ones, with some missing. Counted here are about 2 million clones, 85% to 95% occurring once; the ten biggest clones make up 0.9% to 1.4%.

This sequence originates from a man younger than 35 in good health. This sequence joins TRBV7-9 and TRBJ2-3, with D perhaps being TRBD1 or TRBD2 (5 bases each). Sample: naive CD8+ T cells sorted from blood. This CDR3 reads CAGWGYTDTQYF. The CDR3, as DNA: TGTGCCGGCTGGGGGTACACAGATACGCAGTATTTT.